Shown below are 5 T cell receptor beta chains from a single sample sequenced in a study of control samples from healthy donors and cancer patients. Here immunoSEQ multiplex PCR was the method, and the copy in TCRdb shows in-frame clones only, minus some. The sample records around 140,000 clones, 92% being singletons. Sequenced: blood. The receptors originated from a man between 18 and 35 years old in good health.

The chain employs TRBV9 and TRBJ1-3; D is possibly TRBD1 (6 bases). Per germline, CDR1 SGDLS and CDR2 YYNGEE. Trimming removed 4 bases at V and 0 bases at J, with 17 bases between. This CDR3 comprises 17 residues. As DNA, the CDR3 is TGTGCCAGCAGCCCTCGGACAGTGCGTGACTCTGGAAACACCATATATTTT. Its translation: CASSPRTVRDSGNTIYF.

The V gene is TRBV5-4, the J gene TRBJ1-2, with TRBD1 as a possible D gene (5 bases). Between the trimmed V and J ends, which lost 0 bases and 8 bases, there was a span of 17 bases. Germline V gene lookup returns CDR1 SGHNT and CDR2 YYREEE (reference sequence). This CDR3 comprises 15 residues. DNA for the CDR3: TGTGCCAGCAGCTTGGGATTAGTAGGGGATCGGGGCTACACCTTC. Its translation: CASSLGLVGDRGYTF. Full variable domain (missing parts from reference TRBV5-4 and TRBJ1-2): ETGVTQSPTHLIKTRGQQVTLRCSSQSGHNTVSWYQQALGQGPQFIFQYYREEENGRGNFPPRFSGLQFPNYSSELNVNALELDDSALYLCASSLGLVGDRGYTFGSGTRLTVV.

The CDR3: CASTPEGGRSPFYGYTF. DNA of the CDR3: TGTGCCAGTACCCCAGAGGGGGGGCGCTCTCCCTTTTATGGCTACACCTTC. This chain links TRBV19 with TRBJ1-2, with D possibly matching TRBD1 (6 bases). The V gene's germline CDR1 is LNHDA and CDR2 SQIVND (reference sequence). The CDR3 is made up of 17 amino acids. The ends were cut back, 7 bases at V and 5 bases at J, with 26 bases in the middle.

V and J are TRBV4-2 and TRBJ1-4; 11 bases fit TRBD1. The germline V gene encodes CDR1 LGHNA and CDR2 YNFKEQ. J gave up 8 bases and V 4 bases, and 9 bases lay outside the gene matches. This CDR3 has 16 residues. The CDR3 is CASSPKGGTGGEKLFF. CDR3 bases: TGTGCCAGCAGCCCCAAGGGCGGGACAGGGGGAGAAAAACTGTTTTTT.

The chain uses TRBV11-2 and TRBJ2-7; D call uncertain. The CDR3 is 14 residues long. Trimming pared 4 bases from V and 0 bases from J, leaving 10 bases between. Germline assignment: CDR1 SGHAT and CDR2 FQNNGV. The CDR3 DNA sequence: TGTGCCAGCAGCTCCTCGTTCAGCTCCTACGAGCAGTACTTC. The encoded protein is CASSSSFSSYEQYF.